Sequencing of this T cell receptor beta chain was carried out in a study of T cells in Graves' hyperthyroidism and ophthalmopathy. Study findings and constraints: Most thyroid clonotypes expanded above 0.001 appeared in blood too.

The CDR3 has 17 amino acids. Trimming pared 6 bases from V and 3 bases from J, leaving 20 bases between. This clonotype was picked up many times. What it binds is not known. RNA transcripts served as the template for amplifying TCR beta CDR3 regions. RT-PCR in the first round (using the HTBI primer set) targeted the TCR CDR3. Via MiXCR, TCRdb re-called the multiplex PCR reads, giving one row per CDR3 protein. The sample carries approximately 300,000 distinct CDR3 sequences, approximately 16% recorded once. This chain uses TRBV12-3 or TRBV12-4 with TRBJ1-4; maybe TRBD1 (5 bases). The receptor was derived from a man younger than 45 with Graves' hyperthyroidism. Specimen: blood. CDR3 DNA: TGTGCCAGCAGCCATAGGGACGCAGGGATGCCTAATGAAAAACTGTTTTTT. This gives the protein CASSHRDAGMPNEKLFF.